These 21 T cell receptor beta chains originate from one sample sequenced in a study of T cell changes during pregnancy in multiple sclerosis (dated by TCRdb to the late 2010s). Preparation of the library involved the immunoSEQ multiplex PCR assay. TCRdb limited this immuneACCESS table to in-frame rearrangements with V and J called. A share of clones is missing; checked studies link under half to unresolved V genes, and the rest is unexplained. The sample contains 36,000 or so clones, about 91% of them found a single time. The ten largest clones represent 10% to 12% of the sample. Sequencing was performed on CD8+ T cells from peripheral blood mononuclear cells, taken in the third trimester of pregnancy. The origin of the receptors is a female donor with multiple sclerosis, enrolled in a pregnancy study.

This chain connects TRBV10-2 to TRBJ1-1; D is ambiguous. The germline V gene encodes CDR1 WSHSY and CDR2 SAAADI. The V and J ends lost 6 bases and 3 bases respectively, with 11 bases between them. This CDR3 spans 13 amino acids. The CDR3 DNA reads as TGCGCCAGCAGCCAAGGACTGTACACTGAAGCTTTCTTT. Protein product: CASSQGLYTEAFF.

V and J are TRBV29-1 and TRBJ2-7, with a tentative D call TRBD1 (5 bases). V gave up 4 bases and J gave up 5 bases, with 15 bases separating them. The CDR3 runs 13 residues. The germline V gene encodes CDR1 SQVTM and CDR2 ANQGSEA. CDR3 in DNA: TGCAGCGTTGGGTTCGAGGCAGGGCACGAGCAGTACTTC. Translation: CSVGFEAGHEQYF.

The rearrangement links TRBV6-1 to TRBJ2-7, with 7 bases identical to TRBD1. The V gene end was trimmed by 5 bases and the J gene end by 4 bases; junction bases not matched to a gene: 8. CDR1 and CDR2 from the germline V gene are MNHNS and SASEGT. This CDR3 has 14 amino acids. Written as DNA, the CDR3 is TGTGCCAGCAGTAACCGGGACAGCGTTTACGAGCAGTACTTC. It encodes CASSNRDSVYEQYF.

The J gene is TRBJ2-5, the V gene TRBV7-8; TRBD2 agrees at 9 bases. The junction had 4 bases not matched to a gene; V was cut back by 1 base and J by 4 bases. CDR3 length: 15 residues. Germline-derived CDR1 and CDR2 are SGHVS and FQNEAQ. DNA of the CDR3: TGTGCCAGCAGCTTAGGTAGCGGGGGTTTAGAGACCCAGTACTTC. Translation gives CASSLGSGGLETQYF.

This rearrangement joins TRBV9 to TRBJ2-3, with a possible D match to TRBD1 (6 bases). The CDR3 consists of 13 residues. Germline values: CDR1 SGDLS, CDR2 YYNGEE. Trimming stripped 3 bases from V and 6 bases from J, with 11 bases between. The DNA for the CDR3 is TGTGCCAGCAGCGGCTGGGACACGGATACGCAGTATTTT. It is translated as CASSGWDTDTQYF.

The chain links TRBV5-6 to TRBJ2-7, with TRBD2 matching 7 bases. CDR1 is SGHDT, CDR2 YYEEEE, per germline. The CDR3 covers 13 residues. J lost 1 base, V lost 3 bases, and 1 base had no gene match. The CDR3 protein is CASSWGGSYEQYF. CDR3 nucleotides: TGTGCCAGCAGCTGGGGAGGGTCCTACGAGCAGTACTTC.

This chain uses TRBV7-6 with TRBJ1-1, with D maybe TRBD1 (5 bases). The germline V and J ends were trimmed by 2 bases and 1 base, with 11 bases remaining between them. The germline gives CDR1 SGHVS, CDR2 FNYEAQ. The CDR3 is 15 amino acids. The DNA for the CDR3 is TGTGCCAGCAGCTTATGGGGGGGGACGAACACTGAAGCTTTCTTT. Protein: CASSLWGGTNTEAFF.

V is TRBV19 and J is TRBJ2-5, with D tentatively TRBD2 (6 bases). V lost 2 bases to trimming and J lost 5 bases, with 15 bases between them. CDR3 length equals 15 residues. Germline V gene sequence: CDR1 LNHDA, CDR2 SQIVND (reference sequence). As DNA, the CDR3 is TGTGCCAGTAGTATAACCCCCAGGGCGGGGGAGACCCAGTACTTC. It is translated as CASSITPRAGETQYF.

The chain links TRBV20-1 to TRBJ1-2, with 7 positions matching TRBD1. Per the germline V gene, CDR1 is DFQATT and CDR2 is SNEGSKA (reference sequence). This CDR3 is built from 10 residues. The CDR3 nucleotides are TGCAGCTGGTTATACAGGGGATCGACCTTC. This gives the protein CSWLYRGSTF.

The V and J genes are TRBV6-5 and TRBJ2-1; 7 bases match TRBD2. V gave up 2 bases and J gave up 3 bases; unmatched junction bases: 1. Germline V gene data show CDR1 as MNHEY and CDR2 as SVGAGI. CDR3 length: 14 amino acids. CDR3 region: CASSYAGDYNEQFF. For the CDR3, the DNA is TGTGCCAGCAGTTACGCGGGGGACTACAATGAGCAGTTCTTC.

CDR3 DNA: TGTGCCAGCAGCACTACAGGGGCCACTGAAGCTTTCTTT. Translating gives CASSTTGATEAFF. The V and J genes are TRBV9 and TRBJ1-1, with 7 bases matching TRBD1. The junction had 4 bases not matched to a gene; V was cut back by 4 bases and J by 4 bases. The CDR3 spans 13 residues. Germline values: CDR1 SGDLS, CDR2 YYNGEE. Combining the CDR3 with reference TRBV9 and TRBJ1-1 gives the whole variable domain DSGVTQTPKHLITATGQRVTLRCSPRSGDLSVYWYQQSLDQGLQFLIQYYNGEERAKGNILERFSAQQFPDLHSELNLSSLELGDSALYFCASSTTGATEAFFGQGTRLTVV.

J is TRBJ1-2 and V is TRBV9, with TRBD1 identical over 7 bases. V gave up 3 bases and J gave up 4 bases; unmatched junction bases: 3. CDR1 and CDR2 from the germline V gene are SGDLS and YYNGEE. This CDR3 is built from 13 residues. This chain's CDR3 is CASSGQGVYGYTF. Written as DNA, the CDR3 is TGTGCCAGCAGCGGACAGGGAGTCTATGGCTACACCTTC.

This clone was counted a single time. The rearrangement links TRBV14 to TRBJ2-7, with D possibly matching TRBD2 (5 bases). The CDR3 consists of 13 residues. Trimming removed 3 bases from V and 1 base from J, with 7 bases in between. Germline values: CDR1 SGHDN, CDR2 FVKESK. This CDR3 reads CASSHRGSYEQYF. Here the CDR3 DNA reads TGTGCCAGCAGCCATCGGGGATCCTACGAGCAGTACTTC.

This chain uses TRBV19 with TRBJ1-5; no definite D call. Between the trimmed V and J ends, which lost 5 bases and 0 bases, there was a span of 8 bases. This CDR3 has 14 residues. The V gene's germline CDR1 is LNHDA and CDR2 SQIVND (reference sequence). CDR3 loop: CASSGISSNQPQHF. CDR3 sequence (DNA): TGTGCCAGTAGTGGCATCAGTAGCAATCAGCCCCAGCATTTT.

V gene TRBV2 combines with J gene TRBJ2-7; weak D call: TRBD1 (5 bases). The CDR3 loop spans 14 amino acids. Germline CDR1 reads SNHLY; CDR2 reads FYNNEI. Deletions cut 7 bases from V and 3 bases from J, with 16 bases between. CDR3 region: CASKPPETGYEQYF. In nucleotides, the CDR3 is TGTGCCAGCAAGCCTCCCGAAACAGGCTACGAGCAGTACTTC.

In this sample, this clone is medium-sized (0.01 to 0.1%). The V gene is TRBV27, the J gene TRBJ2-1; D is perhaps TRBD1 or TRBD2 (5 bases each). The CDR3 is made up of 14 amino acids. Per germline, CDR1 MNHEY and CDR2 SMNVEV (reference sequence). V shed 10 bases and J shed 0 bases, with 13 bases lying between them. The DNA of the CDR3 is TGTGCCACCAGGGAAGGGAGCTCCTACAATGAGCAGTTCTTC. This codes for CATREGSSYNEQFF.

The chain links TRBV6-1 to TRBJ1-4; D gene unclear. V lost 6 bases, J lost 0 bases, and 11 bases lay in between. Germline V CDR1 and CDR2: MNHNS, SASEGT. The CDR3 contains 15 residues. The CDR3 DNA reads TGTGCCAGCAGGGAAAGACATGCAACTAATGAAAAACTGTTTTTT. This gives the protein CASRERHATNEKLFF.

The J gene is TRBJ2-3, the V gene TRBV27; 9 bases fit TRBD1. The germline CDR1 and CDR2 sequences are MNHEY and SMNVEV (reference sequence). This CDR3 has 15 amino acids. The trim removed 4 bases at V and 0 bases at J, leaving 2 bases unmatched. The chain's CDR3 is CASSYGTGSTDTQYF. The CDR3 nucleotides are TGTGCCAGCAGTTACGGGACAGGGAGCACAGATACGCAGTATTTT.

The chain carries TRBV19 and TRBJ2-1; D ambiguous. V lost 6 bases and J lost 0, with 12 bases in between. From germline, CDR1 is LNHDA and CDR2 SQIVND (reference sequence). CDR3 length equals 15 residues. Here the CDR3 DNA reads TGTGCCAGTAGGCCTCCTAGTTCCTCCTACAATGAGCAGTTCTTC. As protein: CASRPPSSSYNEQFF. The complete variable domain, with remaining parts taken from reference TRBV19 and TRBJ2-1, reads DGGITQSPKYLFRKEGQNVTLSCEQNLNHDAMYWYRQDPGQGLRLIYYSQIVNDFQKGDIAEGYSVSREKKESFPLTVTSAQKNPTAFYLCASRPPSSSYNEQFFGPGTRLTVL.

The chain couples TRBV7-3 to TRBJ1-1; no clear D gene. The germline V and J ends were trimmed by 0 bases and 0 bases, with 11 bases remaining between them. CDR1 is SGHTA, CDR2 FQGTGA, per germline. The CDR3 loop spans 16 amino acids. Written as DNA, the CDR3 is TGTGCCAGCAGCTTAACAGTGGGCAGGATGAACACTGAAGCTTTCTTT. Residues: CASSLTVGRMNTEAFF.

This clone was seen just once. The J gene is TRBJ2-7, the V gene TRBV7-9, with TRBD1 matching over 8 bases. The CDR3 length is 16 residues. J lost 3 bases, V lost 3 bases, and 10 bases had no gene match. Germline-derived CDR1 and CDR2 are SEHNR and FQNEAQ (reference sequence). As DNA, the CDR3 is TGTGCCAGCAGCTTTTCGGGACAGGTCTTCCGCTACGAGCAGTACTTC. It codes for CASSFSGQVFRYEQYF.